This note documents a single TCR beta chain sequence. The entry originates in a study of blood T cell repertoires in COVID-19. Study in general: Sites in the United States, Italy and Spain provided acute and convalescent COVID-19 samples. PBMCs, B-cell-depleted T cells, or T cells were the source of the cDNA or gDNA that made up the material.

This table comes from immunoSEQ multiplex PCR, and its TCRdb copy is limited to in-frame clones, with some not included. The sample includes under 200,000 clones, roughly 89% of them seen just once. It was during active infection that Seattle patients were enrolled and then longitudinally followed. The source of this sequence is a woman in her sixties or seventies with COVID-19, enrolled during active disease. Material: peripheral blood.

In nucleotides, the CDR3 is TGTGCCAGCAGTTACTCGCGAGACTACGAGCAGTACTTC. Residues: CASSYSRDYEQYF. V is TRBV6-6 and J is TRBJ2-7; unclear D gene. CDR1 and CDR2 (germline): MNHNY, SVGAGI (reference sequence). V shed 0 bases and J shed 3 bases, with 6 bases lying between them. The CDR3 has 13 amino acids.